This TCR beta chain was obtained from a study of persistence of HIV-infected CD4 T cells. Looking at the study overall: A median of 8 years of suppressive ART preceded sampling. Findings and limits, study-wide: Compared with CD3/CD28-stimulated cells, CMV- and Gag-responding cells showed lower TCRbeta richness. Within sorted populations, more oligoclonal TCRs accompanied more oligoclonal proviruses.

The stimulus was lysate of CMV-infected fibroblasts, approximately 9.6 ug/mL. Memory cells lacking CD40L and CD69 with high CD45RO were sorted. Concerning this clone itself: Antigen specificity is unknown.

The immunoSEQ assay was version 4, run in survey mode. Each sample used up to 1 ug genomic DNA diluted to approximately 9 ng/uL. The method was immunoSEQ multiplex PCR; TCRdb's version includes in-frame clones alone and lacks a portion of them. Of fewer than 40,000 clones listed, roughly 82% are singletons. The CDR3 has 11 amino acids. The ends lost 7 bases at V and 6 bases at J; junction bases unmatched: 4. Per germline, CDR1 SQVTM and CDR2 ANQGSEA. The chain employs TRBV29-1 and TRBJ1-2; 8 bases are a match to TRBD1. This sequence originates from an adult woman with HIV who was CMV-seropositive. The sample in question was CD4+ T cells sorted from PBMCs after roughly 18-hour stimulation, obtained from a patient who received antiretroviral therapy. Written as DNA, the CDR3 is TGCAGCGGACAGGGGTCTGATGGCTACACCTTC. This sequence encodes CSGQGSDGYTF.